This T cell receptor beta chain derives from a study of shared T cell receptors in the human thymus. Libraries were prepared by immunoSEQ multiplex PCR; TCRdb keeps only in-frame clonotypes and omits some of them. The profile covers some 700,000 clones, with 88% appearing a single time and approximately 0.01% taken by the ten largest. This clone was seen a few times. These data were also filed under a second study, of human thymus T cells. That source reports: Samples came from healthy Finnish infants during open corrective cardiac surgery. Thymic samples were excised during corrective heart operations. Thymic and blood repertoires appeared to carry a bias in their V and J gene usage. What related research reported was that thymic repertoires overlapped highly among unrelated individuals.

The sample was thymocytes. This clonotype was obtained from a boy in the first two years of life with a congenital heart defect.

The CDR3 DNA sequence: TGTGCCAGCAGCCAAAGCGGGGAGCAAGAGACCCAGTACTTC. This codes for CASSQSGEQETQYF. This chain connects TRBV14 to TRBJ2-5; 7 nucleotides agree with TRBD2. The junction had 2 bases not matched to a gene; V was cut back by 2 bases and J by 2 bases. This CDR3 region has 14 residues. Per germline, CDR1 SGHDN and CDR2 FVKESK.